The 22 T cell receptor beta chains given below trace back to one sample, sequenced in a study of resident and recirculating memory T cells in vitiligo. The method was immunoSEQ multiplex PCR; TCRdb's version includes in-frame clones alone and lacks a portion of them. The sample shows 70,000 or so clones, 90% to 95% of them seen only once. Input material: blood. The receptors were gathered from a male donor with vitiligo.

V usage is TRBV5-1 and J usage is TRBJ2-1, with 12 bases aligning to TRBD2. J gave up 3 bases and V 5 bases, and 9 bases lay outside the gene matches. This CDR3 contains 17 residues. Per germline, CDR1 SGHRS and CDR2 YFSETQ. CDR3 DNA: TGCGCCAGCAGTGAAACTAGCGGGGGGCCCATCTACAATGAGCAGTTCTTC. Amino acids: CASSETSGGPIYNEQFF.

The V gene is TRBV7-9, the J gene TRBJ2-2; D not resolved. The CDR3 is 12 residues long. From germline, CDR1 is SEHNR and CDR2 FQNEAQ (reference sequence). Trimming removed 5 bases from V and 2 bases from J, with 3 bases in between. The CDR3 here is CASSTNTGELFF. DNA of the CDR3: TGTGCCAGCAGCACAAACACCGGGGAGCTGTTTTTT. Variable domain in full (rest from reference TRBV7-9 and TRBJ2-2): DTGVSQNPRHKITKRGQNVTFRCDPISEHNRLYWYRQTLGQGPEFLTYFQNEAQLEKSRLLSDRFSAERPKGSFSTLEIQRTEQGDSAMYLCASSTNTGELFFGEGSRLTVL.

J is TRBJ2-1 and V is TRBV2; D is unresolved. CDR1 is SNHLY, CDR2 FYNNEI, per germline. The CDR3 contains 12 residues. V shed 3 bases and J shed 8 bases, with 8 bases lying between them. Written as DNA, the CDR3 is TGTGCCAGCAGTGAGCAGTTACATGAGCAGTTCTTC. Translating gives CASSEQLHEQFF.

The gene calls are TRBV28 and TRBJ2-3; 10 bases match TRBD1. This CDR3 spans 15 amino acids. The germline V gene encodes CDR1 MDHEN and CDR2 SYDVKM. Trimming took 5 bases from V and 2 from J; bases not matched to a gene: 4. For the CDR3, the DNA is TGTGCCAGCAGTGGGACAGGGGACACCACAGATACGCAGTATTTT. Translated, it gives CASSGTGDTTDTQYF.

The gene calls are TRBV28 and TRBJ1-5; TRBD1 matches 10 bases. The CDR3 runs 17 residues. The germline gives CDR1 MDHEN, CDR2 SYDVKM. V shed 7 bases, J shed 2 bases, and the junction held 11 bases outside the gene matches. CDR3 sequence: CASKRDRGAGGNQPQHF. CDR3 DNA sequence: TGTGCCAGCAAGAGGGACAGGGGTGCCGGAGGCAATCAGCCCCAGCATTTT.

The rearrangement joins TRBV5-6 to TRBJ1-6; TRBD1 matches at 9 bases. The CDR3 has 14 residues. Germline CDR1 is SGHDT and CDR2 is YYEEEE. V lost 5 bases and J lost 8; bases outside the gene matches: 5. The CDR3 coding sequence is TGTGCCAGCAGGGCGGACAGGGGCGATTCACCCCTCCACTTT. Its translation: CASRADRGDSPLHF.

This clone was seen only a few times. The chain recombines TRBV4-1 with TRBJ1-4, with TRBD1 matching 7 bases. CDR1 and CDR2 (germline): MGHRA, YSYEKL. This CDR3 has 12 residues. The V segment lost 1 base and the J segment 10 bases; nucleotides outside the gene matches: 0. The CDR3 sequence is CASSQGQGKLFF. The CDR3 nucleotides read TGCGCCAGCAGCCAAGGACAGGGAAAACTGTTTTTT.

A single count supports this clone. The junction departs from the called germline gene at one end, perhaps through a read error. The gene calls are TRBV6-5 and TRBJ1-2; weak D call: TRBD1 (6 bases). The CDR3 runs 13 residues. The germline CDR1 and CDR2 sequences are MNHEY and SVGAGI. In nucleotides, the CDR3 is TGTGCCGGCAGTTACTCGACAGGCTATGGCTACACCTTC. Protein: CAGSYSTGYGYTF.

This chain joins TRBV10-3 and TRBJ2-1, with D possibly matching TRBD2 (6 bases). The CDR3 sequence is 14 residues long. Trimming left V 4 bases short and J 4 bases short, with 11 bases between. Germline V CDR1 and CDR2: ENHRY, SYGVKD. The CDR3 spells CAISAGTSYNEQFF. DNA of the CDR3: TGTGCCATCAGTGCCGGGACTTCATACAATGAGCAGTTCTTC.

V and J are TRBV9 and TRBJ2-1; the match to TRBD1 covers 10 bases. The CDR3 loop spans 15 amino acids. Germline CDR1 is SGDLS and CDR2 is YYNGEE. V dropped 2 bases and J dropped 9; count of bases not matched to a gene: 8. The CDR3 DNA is TGTGCCAGCAGCGTTAGGGACAGGGGATCCGGTGAGCAGTTCTTC. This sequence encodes CASSVRDRGSGEQFF.

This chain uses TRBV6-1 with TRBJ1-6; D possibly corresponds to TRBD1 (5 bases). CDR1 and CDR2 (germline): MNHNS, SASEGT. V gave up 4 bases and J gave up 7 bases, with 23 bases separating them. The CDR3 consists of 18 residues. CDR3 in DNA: TGTGCCAGCAGTGCGCACCCCCTTCAACAGGTTCCGAATTCACCCCTCCACTTT. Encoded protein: CASSAHPLQQVPNSPLHF.

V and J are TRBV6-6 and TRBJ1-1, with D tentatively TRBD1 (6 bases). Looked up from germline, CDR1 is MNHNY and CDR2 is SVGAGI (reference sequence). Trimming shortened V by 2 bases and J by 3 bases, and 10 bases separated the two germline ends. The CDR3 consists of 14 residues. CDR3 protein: CASSYDRWDTEAFF. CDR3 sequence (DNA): TGTGCCAGCAGTTACGACAGGTGGGACACTGAAGCTTTCTTT.

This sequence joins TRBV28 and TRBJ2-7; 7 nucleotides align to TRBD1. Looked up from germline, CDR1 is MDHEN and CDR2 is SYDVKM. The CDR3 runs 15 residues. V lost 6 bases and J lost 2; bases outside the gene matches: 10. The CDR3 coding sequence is TGTGCCAGCAGCCCTTTAGGGGGCCTAACCTACGAGCAGTACTTC. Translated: CASSPLGGLTYEQYF.

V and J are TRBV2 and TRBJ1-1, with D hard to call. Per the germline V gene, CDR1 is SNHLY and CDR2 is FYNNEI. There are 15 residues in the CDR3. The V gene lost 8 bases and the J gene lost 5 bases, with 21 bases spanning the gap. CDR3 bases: TGTGCCAGCTCCATCACGCAGGCCTTATTAACTGAAGCTTTCTTT. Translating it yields CASSITQALLTEAFF.

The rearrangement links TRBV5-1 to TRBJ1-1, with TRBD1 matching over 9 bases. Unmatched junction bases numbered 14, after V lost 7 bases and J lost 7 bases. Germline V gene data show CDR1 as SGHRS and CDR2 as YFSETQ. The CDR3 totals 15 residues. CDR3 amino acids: CASQINGDRAIEAFF. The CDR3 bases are TGCGCCAGCCAAATTAACGGGGACAGGGCAATTGAAGCTTTCTTT.

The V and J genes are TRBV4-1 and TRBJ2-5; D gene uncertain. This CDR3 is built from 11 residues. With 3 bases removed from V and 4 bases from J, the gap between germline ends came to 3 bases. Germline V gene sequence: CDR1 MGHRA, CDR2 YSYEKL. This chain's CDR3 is CASSHGETQYF. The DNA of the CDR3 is TGCGCCAGCAGCCACGGAGAGACCCAGTACTTC.

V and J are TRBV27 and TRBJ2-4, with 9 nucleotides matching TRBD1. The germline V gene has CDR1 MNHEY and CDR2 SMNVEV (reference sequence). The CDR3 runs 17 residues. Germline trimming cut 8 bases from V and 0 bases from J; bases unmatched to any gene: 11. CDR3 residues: CASHGTGYSLAKNIQYF. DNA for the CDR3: TGTGCCAGCCACGGGACAGGGTACTCATTAGCCAAAAACATTCAGTACTTC.

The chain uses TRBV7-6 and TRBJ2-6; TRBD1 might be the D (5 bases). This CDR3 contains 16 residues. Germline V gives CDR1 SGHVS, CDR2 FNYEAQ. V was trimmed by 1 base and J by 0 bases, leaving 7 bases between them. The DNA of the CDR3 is TGTGCCAGCAGCTTAGATGACAGCTCTGGGGCCAACGTCCTGACTTTC. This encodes CASSLDDSSGANVLTF.

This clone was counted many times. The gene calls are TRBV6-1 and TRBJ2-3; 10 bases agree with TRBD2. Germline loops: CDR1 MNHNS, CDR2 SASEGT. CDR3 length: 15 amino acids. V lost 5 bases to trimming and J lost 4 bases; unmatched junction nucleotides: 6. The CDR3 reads CASSRASGGSDTQYF. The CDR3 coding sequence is TGTGCCAGCAGTCGGGCTAGCGGGGGTTCAGATACGCAGTATTTT.

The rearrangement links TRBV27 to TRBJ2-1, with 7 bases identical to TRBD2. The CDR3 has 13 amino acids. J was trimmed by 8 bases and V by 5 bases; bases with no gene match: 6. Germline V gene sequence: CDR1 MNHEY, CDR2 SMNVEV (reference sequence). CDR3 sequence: CASSAAGRYEQFF. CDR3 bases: TGTGCCAGCAGTGCAGCGGGACGTTATGAGCAGTTCTTC.

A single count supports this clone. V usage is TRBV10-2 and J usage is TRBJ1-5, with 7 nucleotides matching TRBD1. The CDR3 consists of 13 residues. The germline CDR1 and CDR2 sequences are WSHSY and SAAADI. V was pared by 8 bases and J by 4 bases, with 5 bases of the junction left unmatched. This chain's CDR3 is CASCRDSNQPQHF. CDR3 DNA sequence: TGCGCCAGCTGCCGGGACAGTAATCAGCCCCAGCATTTT.

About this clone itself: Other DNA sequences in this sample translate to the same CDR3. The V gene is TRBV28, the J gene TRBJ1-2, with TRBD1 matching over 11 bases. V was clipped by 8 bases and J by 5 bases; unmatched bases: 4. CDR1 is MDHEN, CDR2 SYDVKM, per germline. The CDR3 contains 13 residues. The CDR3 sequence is CASSGQGAYGYTF. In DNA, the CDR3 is TGTGCCAGCTCCGGACAGGGGGCTTATGGCTACACCTTC.